The 32 T cell receptor beta chains below all came from one sample that was sequenced in a study of T cell clones after liver transplantation. Only in-frame clones appear in the TCRdb table, and some are missing; sequencing was by immunoSEQ multiplex PCR. Of about 78,000 clones listed, approximately 80% are singletons. The sequenced sample was CD4+ T cells from blood, obtained before liver transplant. The receptors here all came from a human donor who received a liver transplant.

The chain is built from TRBV27 and TRBJ2-7; the D gene is possibly TRBD1 (5 bases). CDR3 length: 15 amino acids. CDR1 and CDR2 (germline): MNHEY, SMNVEV (reference sequence). The germline V and J ends were trimmed by 5 bases and 2 bases, with 16 bases remaining between them. The CDR3 is CASSTPETATYEQYF. In DNA form, the CDR3 reads TGTGCCAGCAGTACTCCAGAGACAGCCACCTACGAGCAGTACTTC.

The J gene is TRBJ2-7, the V gene TRBV7-2; 8 positions match TRBD2. The CDR3 length is 15 residues. Trimming took 5 bases from V and 3 from J; bases not matched to a gene: 9. Germline CDR1 and CDR2: SGHTA and FQGNSA. Here the CDR3 DNA reads TGTGCCAGCAGCCCGCGGATAGCGGGACGCTACGAGCAGTACTTC. Protein product: CASSPRIAGRYEQYF.

The V and J genes are TRBV9 and TRBJ2-3, with D hard to call. V shed 0 bases and J shed 2 bases, with 10 bases lying between them. CDR3 length equals 15 residues. Germline V gene sequence: CDR1 SGDLS, CDR2 YYNGEE. The CDR3 sequence is CASSVGHPNTDTQYF. Here the CDR3 DNA reads TGTGCCAGCAGCGTAGGACACCCCAACACAGATACGCAGTATTTT. The whole variable domain, remainder taken from reference TRBV9 and TRBJ2-3, is DSGVTQTPKHLITATGQRVTLRCSPRSGDLSVYWYQQSLDQGLQFLIQYYNGEERAKGNILERFSAQQFPDLHSELNLSSLELGDSALYFCASSVGHPNTDTQYFGPGTRLTVL.

This chain connects TRBV28 to TRBJ1-3, with D possibly being TRBD1 (5 bases). This CDR3 spans 15 amino acids. The germline V gene has CDR1 MDHEN and CDR2 SYDVKM. V gave up 7 bases and J gave up 0 bases, with 13 bases separating them. CDR3 region: CASTSGGSSGNTIYF. Written as DNA, the CDR3 is TGTGCCAGCACTTCCGGGGGAAGCTCTGGAAACACCATATATTTT.

The V gene is TRBV5-6, the J gene TRBJ2-1; 9 bases line up with TRBD1. With V trimmed by 2 bases and J by 10 bases, 1 base remained unmatched. CDR1 is SGHDT, CDR2 YYEEEE, per germline. The CDR3 consists of 12 residues. For the CDR3, the DNA is TGTGCCAGCAGCTTTACAGGGGGCGAGCAGTTCTTC. Translated: CASSFTGGEQFF.

The V and J genes are TRBV28 and TRBJ1-2; D remains ambiguous. V was trimmed by 6 bases and J by 8 bases, leaving 16 bases between them. CDR1 and CDR2 from the germline V gene are MDHEN and SYDVKM. There are 13 residues in the CDR3. The CDR3 loop reads CASRVTGSEGYTF. The CDR3 bases are TGTGCCAGCAGGGTTACGGGGAGTGAGGGCTACACCTTC.

V is TRBV5-1 and J is TRBJ2-1; 11 positions match TRBD2. There are 16 residues in the CDR3. V gave up 2 bases and J gave up 5 bases; unmatched junction bases: 6. From germline, CDR1 is SGHRS and CDR2 YFSETQ. CDR3 in DNA: TGCGCCAGCAGCTTCGGACTAGCGGGTGTCGACAATGAGCAGTTCTTC. Its translation is CASSFGLAGVDNEQFF.

The rearrangement joins TRBV28 to TRBJ1-3; D perhaps matches TRBD1 (5 bases). This CDR3 contains 17 residues. V was cut by 3 bases and J by 4 bases, with 19 bases left in between. Germline V lookup: CDR1 MDHEN, CDR2 SYDVKM. The CDR3 nucleotides are TGTGCCAGCAGTTTTCTCCGGGGCCCCAGCGGGGGAAACACCATATATTTT. It translates to CASSFLRGPSGGNTIYF. Combining the CDR3 with reference TRBV28 and TRBJ1-3 gives the whole variable domain DVKVTQSSRYLVKRTGEKVFLECVQDMDHENMFWYRQDPGLGLRLIYFSYDVKMKEKGDIPEGYSVSREKKERFSLILESASTNQTSMYLCASSFLRGPSGGNTIYFGEGSWLTVV.

This clone was seen only once. The V and J genes are TRBV15 and TRBJ2-3, with D tentatively TRBD1 (5 bases). This CDR3 spans 15 amino acids. The ends were cut back, 1 base at V and 2 bases at J, with 10 bases in the middle. CDR1 is LNHNV, CDR2 YYDKDF, per germline (reference sequence). For the CDR3, the DNA is TGTGCCACCAGCAGAGCGGGCGGACACACAGATACGCAGTATTTT. It specifies CATSRAGGHTDTQYF.

The rearrangement links TRBV5-1 to TRBJ2-1; tentative D call: TRBD2 (6 bases). Germline V gene data show CDR1 as SGHRS and CDR2 as YFSETQ. The CDR3 loop spans 16 amino acids. Trimming left V 4 bases short and J 3 bases short, with 17 bases between. The CDR3 DNA sequence: TGCGCCAGCAGCCAGGTGGGACTGGGAAGCTACAATGAGCAGTTCTTC. Translation gives CASSQVGLGSYNEQFF.

This chain uses TRBV30 with TRBJ1-1, with D maybe TRBD1 (5 bases). The CDR3 loop spans 13 amino acids. The germline CDR1 and CDR2 sequences are GTSNPN and SVGIG (reference sequence). V was shortened by 3 bases and J by 0 bases, with 8 bases between the two germline ends. The CDR3 region has the DNA TGTGCCTGGAGGGGACTGATGAACACTGAAGCTTTCTTT. Translating it yields CAWRGLMNTEAFF.

Here the CDR3 reads CASSLGQGTLYGYTF. Here the CDR3 DNA reads TGTGCCAGCAGCTTAGGACAGGGGACACTCTATGGCTACACCTTC. J is TRBJ1-2 and V is TRBV7-9; TRBD1 agrees at 8 bases. The V and J ends lost 1 base and 4 bases, in that order; junction bases with no gene match: 5. There are 15 residues in the CDR3. Germline V gene data show CDR1 as SEHNR and CDR2 as FQNEAQ (reference sequence).

This clone was counted between two and nine times. Written as DNA, the CDR3 is TGTGCCAGCAGCCCTAGGGCTAGCGGACGCACAGATACGCAGTATTTT. It encodes CASSPRASGRTDTQYF. The rearrangement links TRBV7-3 to TRBJ2-3; 7 nucleotides match TRBD2. This CDR3 comprises 16 residues. The germline V gene encodes CDR1 SGHTA and CDR2 FQGTGA. V shed 5 bases and J 1 base; nucleotides not matched to a gene: 9.

This clone was observed a few times. The chain has TRBV28 and TRBJ2-3; no clear D gene. V dropped 7 bases and J dropped 7 bases, with 18 bases sitting between them. The V gene's germline CDR1 is MDHEN and CDR2 SYDVKM. The CDR3 totals 14 residues. CDR3 sequence reads: CASNLISAQNTQYF. The CDR3 DNA reads as TGTGCCAGCAATCTAATCTCCGCCCAGAATACGCAGTATTTT.

The chain couples TRBV28 to TRBJ2-3; 12 bases map to TRBD2. The germline V gene encodes CDR1 MDHEN and CDR2 SYDVKM. The length of the CDR3 is 17 residues. Trimming at V came to 2 bases and at J to 2 bases, leaving 5 bases not matched to a gene. In DNA, the CDR3 is TGTGCCAGCAGTTTACGCCGGACTAGCGGGAACACAGATACGCAGTATTTT. This sequence encodes CASSLRRTSGNTDTQYF. Full variable domain (rest looked up from reference TRBV28 and TRBJ2-3): DVKVTQSSRYLVKRTGEKVFLECVQDMDHENMFWYRQDPGLGLRLIYFSYDVKMKEKGDIPEGYSVSREKKERFSLILESASTNQTSMYLCASSLRRTSGNTDTQYFGPGTRLTVL.

This clone turned up a few times. The chain joins TRBV7-9 to TRBJ2-7, with 10 bases that match TRBD1. The V gene end was trimmed by 5 bases and the J gene end by 1 base; junction bases not matched to a gene: 2. CDR1 and CDR2 (germline): SEHNR, FQNEAQ (reference sequence). The CDR3 has 14 amino acids. In DNA, the CDR3 is TGTGCCAGCAGCGAGGACAGGGGGTCCTACGAGCAGTACTTC. Translated, it gives CASSEDRGSYEQYF.

Only one count was recorded for this clone. The J gene is TRBJ2-1, the V gene TRBV6-6; no definite D call. CDR3 length: 12 amino acids. Trimming pared 6 bases from V and 9 bases from J, leaving 12 bases between. Germline CDR1 and CDR2: MNHNY and SVGAGI (reference sequence). CDR3 coding DNA: TGTGCCAGCAGACCTACTAATGGTGAGCAGTTCTTC. This sequence encodes CASRPTNGEQFF.

The gene calls are TRBV5-6 and TRBJ1-2; TRBD1 agrees at 9 bases. Germline V gene data show CDR1 as SGHDT and CDR2 as YYEEEE. With V trimmed by 3 bases and J by 3 bases, 3 bases remained unmatched. The length of the CDR3 is 14 residues. CDR3 loop: CASSSDRGHYGYTF. The CDR3 region has the DNA TGTGCCAGCAGCTCGGACAGGGGACACTATGGCTACACCTTC.

This chain links TRBV4-1 with TRBJ2-5, with TRBD1 as a possible D gene (6 bases). V lost 7 bases to trimming and J lost 4 bases, with 19 bases between them. Germline lookup yields CDR1 MGHRA and CDR2 YSYEKL. This CDR3 region has 15 residues. This chain's CDR3 is CASTPGNRERETQYF. The CDR3 nucleotides are TGCGCCAGCACCCCGGGGAACAGGGAGAGAGAGACCCAGTACTTC.

This chain joins TRBV7-9 and TRBJ1-2; D perhaps matches TRBD1 (5 bases). The CDR3 sequence is 13 residues long. V gave up 5 bases and J gave up 6 bases, with 13 bases separating them. CDR1 and CDR2 (germline): SEHNR, FQNEAQ (reference sequence). The chain's CDR3 is CASSPRQSDGYTF. CDR3 DNA sequence: TGTGCCAGCAGCCCTCGACAGAGCGATGGCTACACCTTC.

This clone was counted once. The rearrangement links TRBV10-1 to TRBJ2-1, with 9 nucleotides matching TRBD2. Germline V gene sequence: CDR1 WNHNN, CDR2 SYGVQD (reference sequence). After removal of 2 bases from V and 9 bases from J, the junction contained 5 bases not matched to a gene. The CDR3 runs to 14 residues. CDR3: CASSEDSGSGEQFF. In DNA form, the CDR3 reads TGCGCCAGCAGTGAGGATAGCGGGAGTGGTGAGCAGTTCTTC.

This sequence joins TRBV27 and TRBJ2-5; the match to TRBD2 covers 7 bases. Germline loops: CDR1 MNHEY, CDR2 SMNVEV (reference sequence). This CDR3 contains 15 residues. V lost 3 bases and J lost 5; bases outside the gene matches: 9. CDR3 DNA: TGTGCCAGCAGTTTTAAGCCGCGGGGGTGGGAGACCCAGTACTTC. Translating gives CASSFKPRGWETQYF.

The chain uses TRBV15 and TRBJ1-4; D perhaps matches TRBD1 (5 bases). V was pared by 0 bases and J by 4 bases, with 12 bases between. Per the germline V gene, CDR1 is LNHNV and CDR2 is YYDKDF (reference sequence). This CDR3 comprises 16 residues. The DNA for the CDR3 is TGTGCCACCAGCAGAGATCTGGGGGGGGATAATGAAAAACTGTTTTTT. It translates to CATSRDLGGDNEKLFF.

This rearrangement joins TRBV2 to TRBJ2-7, with 7 bases aligning to TRBD1. The CDR3 loop spans 13 amino acids. Trimming cost V 9 bases and J 2 bases; bases outside gene matches: 7. Looked up from germline, CDR1 is SNHLY and CDR2 is FYNNEI. CDR3 amino acids: CASRRDRAYEQYF. The CDR3 DNA follows: TGTGCCAGTCGCCGGGACAGAGCCTACGAGCAGTACTTC.

The genes are TRBV7-8 and TRBJ2-1, with 10 bases matching TRBD2. The germline V gene encodes CDR1 SGHVS and CDR2 FQNEAQ. The CDR3 sequence is 14 residues long. V lost 5 bases, J lost 7 bases, and 5 bases stayed unmatched. As DNA, the CDR3 is TGTGCCAGCAGCGAGCGGGAGGGGCAGAATGAGCAGTTCTTC. Translated, it gives CASSEREGQNEQFF.

The gene calls are TRBV28 and TRBJ2-7, with 8 bases identical to TRBD1. The CDR3 spans 15 residues. Germline-derived CDR1 and CDR2 are MDHEN and SYDVKM. Trimming cost V 5 bases and J 0 bases; bases outside gene matches: 6. The CDR3 loop is CASSLITGGSYEQYF. As DNA, the CDR3 is TGTGCCAGCAGTCTTATAACAGGGGGCTCCTACGAGCAGTACTTC.

V gene TRBV27 combines with J gene TRBJ2-1; 13 positions agree with TRBD2. After removal of 7 bases from V and 6 bases from J, the junction contained 12 bases not matched to a gene. Germline V lookup: CDR1 MNHEY, CDR2 SMNVEV (reference sequence). The length of the CDR3 is 17 residues. The CDR3 here is CASTALLAGGPSNEQFF. For the CDR3, the DNA is TGTGCCAGCACCGCCTTACTAGCGGGAGGGCCAAGCAATGAGCAGTTCTTC.

The chain employs TRBV6-4 and TRBJ1-5, with a tentative D call TRBD1 (5 bases). The CDR3 runs 13 residues. Germline values: CDR1 MRHNA, CDR2 SNTAGT. The CDR3 spells CAAPRGVNQPQHF. DNA for the CDR3: TGTGCTGCCCCCCGAGGGGTCAATCAGCCCCAGCATTTT.

This chain connects TRBV7-2 to TRBJ2-7, with 12 positions matching TRBD2. V lost 5 bases, J lost 5 bases, and 7 bases stayed unmatched. Germline loops: CDR1 SGHTA, CDR2 FQGNSA. The CDR3 consists of 15 residues. In nucleotides, the CDR3 is TGTGCCAGCAGCCCTCCTAGCGGGAGGGCCAACGAGCAGTACTTC. It encodes CASSPPSGRANEQYF.

In its sample, this clone was seen a few times. The chain recombines TRBV6-1 with TRBJ1-1; 10 bases line up with TRBD1. The germline V gene has CDR1 MNHNS and CDR2 SASEGT. This CDR3 region has 16 residues. V was clipped by 2 bases and J by 6 bases; unmatched bases: 9. The CDR3 region is CASSEKAGQGSAEAFF. CDR3 DNA sequence: TGTGCCAGCAGTGAAAAGGCGGGACAGGGGTCGGCTGAAGCTTTCTTT.

The rearrangement uses TRBV19 and TRBJ1-5, with D possibly being TRBD1 (6 bases). The CDR3 loop spans 14 amino acids. Between the trimmed V and J ends, which lost 3 bases and 3 bases, there was a span of 9 bases. CDR1 LNHDA and CDR2 SQIVND come from the germline V gene (reference sequence). The CDR3 sequence is CASSMGGPNQPQHF. The CDR3, as DNA: TGTGCCAGTAGTATGGGGGGGCCCAATCAGCCCCAGCATTTT.

This clone occurred many times. J is TRBJ2-1 and V is TRBV2, with 11 positions matching TRBD2. The J segment lost 14 bases and the V segment lost 8 bases, leaving 17 bases of the junction unmatched. This CDR3 is built from 15 residues. Germline-derived CDR1 and CDR2 are SNHLY and FYNNEI. The CDR3, as DNA: TGTGCCAGCGGAAGATTAGCGGGAGGGCCGGGGCGAAAGTTCTTC. Translating gives CASGRLAGGPGRKFF.